This TCR beta chain was identified in a study of glioma-infiltrating T cells after dendritic cell vaccination. TCRB CDR3 was amplified from 2 ug genomic DNA or less. The primer mix had 60 V beta and 13 J beta primers. Data came from immunoSEQ multiplex PCR; TCRdb stores just in-frame clones and leaves some out. Seen here are just over 95,000 clones, 75% to 85% observed once, and the top ten hold 6%. A single count supports this clone. V shed 4 bases, J shed 15 bases, and the junction held 16 bases outside the gene matches. CDR3 length equals 15 residues. Germline CDR1 is SNHLY and CDR2 is FYNNEI. The clonotype was recovered from a human donor with glioblastoma. The genes are TRBV2 and TRBJ2-1; 9 nucleotides match TRBD1. This material consisted of blood, taken before dendritic cell vaccination. This CDR3 is CASSAPGQGPYRGFF. For the CDR3, the DNA is TGTGCCAGCAGTGCACCGGGACAGGGACCATACCGGGGGTTCTTC.